The 5 T cell receptor beta chains reported below all come from one sample, sequenced in a study of cytomegalovirus exposure and HLA in healthy donors. Primers for the PCR totalled 60 Vbeta and 13 Jbeta. Clones were read by immunoSEQ multiplex PCR, and TCRdb kept only the in-frame ones, dropping some. This table has over 150,000 clones, around two thirds appearing once. The sequenced sample was PBMCs. The receptors stem from a man aged 50 to 60 in good health and CMV-seronegative.

J is TRBJ2-7 and V is TRBV5-4; TRBD1 aligns across 9 bases. Germline V gene data show CDR1 as SGHNT and CDR2 as YYREEE (reference sequence). This CDR3 is built from 15 residues. Trimming cost V 0 bases and J 3 bases; bases outside gene matches: 4. The CDR3 reads CASSLGGTGNYEQYF. In DNA form, the CDR3 reads TGTGCCAGCAGCTTGGGGGGGACAGGGAACTACGAGCAGTACTTC.

CDR3 sequence: CASSLDRNGPLHF. The CDR3 DNA reads TGCGCCAGCAGCCTCGACAGGAATGGGCCCCTCCACTTT. The chain has TRBV5-1 and TRBJ1-6; D is perhaps TRBD1 (6 bases). This CDR3 comprises 13 residues. V gave up 4 bases and J gave up 13 bases, with 15 bases separating them. Germline assignment: CDR1 SGHRS and CDR2 YFSETQ.

The chain has TRBV6-6 and TRBJ1-1, with a possible D match to TRBD1 (5 bases). V shed 7 bases and J shed 3 bases, with 15 bases lying between them. The CDR3 sequence is 14 residues long. Germline values: CDR1 MNHNY, CDR2 SVGAGI (reference sequence). The CDR3 coding sequence is TGTGCCAGCACCCTGGGGAGGGGCTACACTGAAGCTTTCTTT. Its protein product is CASTLGRGYTEAFF.

The chain is built from TRBV6-1 and TRBJ2-7; D is perhaps TRBD1 (6 bases). Trimming pared 3 bases from V and 2 bases from J, leaving 14 bases between. CDR3 length: 15 amino acids. Germline lookup yields CDR1 MNHNS and CDR2 SASEGT. The CDR3 region has the DNA TGTGCCAGCAGTGAGAGGACAGTGATAGCCTACGAGCAGTACTTC. It codes for CASSERTVIAYEQYF.

The chain joins TRBV28 to TRBJ1-5; 7 bases are a match to TRBD1. The CDR3 covers 13 residues. The J segment lost 4 bases and the V segment lost 6 bases, leaving 3 bases of the junction unmatched. CDR1 MDHEN and CDR2 SYDVKM come from the germline V gene. The CDR3 protein is CASSLQGNQPQHF. The CDR3, as DNA: TGTGCCAGCAGCTTACAGGGGAATCAGCCCCAGCATTTT.